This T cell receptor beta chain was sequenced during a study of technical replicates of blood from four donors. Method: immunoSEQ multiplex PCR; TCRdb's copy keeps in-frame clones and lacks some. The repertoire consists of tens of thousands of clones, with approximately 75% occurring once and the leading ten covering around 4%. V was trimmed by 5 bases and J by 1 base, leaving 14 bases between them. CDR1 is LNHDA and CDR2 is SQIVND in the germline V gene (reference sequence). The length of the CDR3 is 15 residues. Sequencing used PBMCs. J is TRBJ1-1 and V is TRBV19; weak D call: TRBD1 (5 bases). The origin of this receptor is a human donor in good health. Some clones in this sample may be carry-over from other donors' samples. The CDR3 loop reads CASSWGGRKNTEAFF. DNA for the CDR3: TGTGCCAGTAGTTGGGGGGGACGGAAGAACACTGAAGCTTTCTTT.